This is a list of T cell receptor beta chains from one sample in a study of blood T cells in healthy people across ages. MiXCR was run by TCRdb on the 5' RACE reads, yielding one entry per CDR3 protein. The table records approximately 800,000 distinct CDR3 sequences, about 46% of them present only once. The sample was blood. The receptor source for this set is an elderly man in good health. The CDR3 runs from the conserved cysteine through the conserved F or W. Each record gives: J gene, D gene, clone size, V gene, CDR3 protein, CDR3 DNA. D genes are given only for firm matches. Clone size is shown for a subset of rows, as once, few, many or a class of expanded clone.

J: TRBJ2-2; D: TRBD2; size: NA; V: TRBV7-2; CDR3: CASSTYWTSDTGELFF; DNA: TGTGCCAGCAGCACTTACTGGACTAGCGACACCGGGGAGCTGTTTTTT
J: TRBJ2-7; D: TRBD2; size: NA; V: TRBV4-3; CDR3: CASSQGGGFYEQYF; DNA: TGCGCCAGCAGCCAAGGGGGGGGGTTCTACGAGCAGTACTTC
J: TRBJ1-1; D: NA; size: NA; V: TRBV20-1; CDR3: CSDQNTEAFF; DNA: TGCAGTGACCAGAACACTGAAGCTTTCTTT
J: TRBJ2-3; D: NA; size: NA; V: TRBV5-8; CDR3: CASSPREVRADTQYF; DNA: TGTGCCAGCAGCCCGCGAGAGGTCCGAGCAGATACGCAGTATTTT
J: TRBJ2-7; D: TRBD1; size: many; V: TRBV6-2/TRBV6-3; CDR3: CASSWDSTGEQYF; DNA: TGTGCCAGCAGCTGGGACAGTACTGGCGAGCAGTACTTC
J: TRBJ1-6; D: NA; size: NA; V: TRBV27; CDR3: CASSLNWQGYSPLHF; DNA: TGTGCCAGCAGTTTAAATTGGCAGGGGTATTCACCCCTCCACTTT
J: TRBJ2-3; D: NA; size: few; V: TRBV7-9; CDR3: CASSLGRQVRVTDTQYF; DNA: TGTGCCAGCAGCTTAGGGAGACAGGTCCGGGTGACAGATACGCAGTATTTT
J: TRBJ2-1; D: NA; size: NA; V: TRBV2; CDR3: CASNADGAPRYNEQFF; DNA: TGTGCCAGCAACGCCGACGGGGCTCCGAGGTACAATGAGCAGTTCTTC
J: TRBJ2-6; D: NA; size: NA; V: TRBV7-9; CDR3: CASDGPSGANVLTF; DNA: TGTGCCAGCGACGGTCCCTCTGGGGCCAACGTCCTGACTTTC
J: TRBJ1-2; D: NA; size: NA; V: TRBV11-2; CDR3: CASSSRGLIYGYTF; DNA: TGTGCCAGCAGCTCCCGGGGCCTTATCTATGGCTACACCTTC
J: TRBJ2-1; D: NA; size: NA; V: TRBV7-7; CDR3: CASSLPIGGSSYNEQFF; DNA: TGTGCTAGCAGCTTGCCCATTGGGGGGAGCTCCTACAATGAGCAGTTCTTC
J: TRBJ2-1; D: TRBD2; size: few; V: TRBV6-1; CDR3: CASSQGTSGTSPNEQFF; DNA: TGTGCCAGCAGTCAAGGGACTAGCGGGACGTCACCCAATGAGCAGTTCTTC
J: TRBJ2-4; D: TRBD2; size: many; V: TRBV3-1; CDR3: CASSQEVLAGGKNIQYF; DNA: TGTGCCAGCAGCCAAGAAGTACTAGCGGGAGGTAAAAACATTCAGTACTTC
J: TRBJ1-6; D: NA; size: NA; V: TRBV7-2; CDR3: CASSLEGGQNSPLHF; DNA: TGTGCCAGCAGCTTAGAAGGGGGTCAAAATTCACCCCTCCACTTT
J: TRBJ1-4; D: NA; size: few; V: TRBV20-1; CDR3: CSARPTGRTNEKLFF; DNA: TGCAGTGCTAGGCCTACAGGGAGAACTAATGAAAAACTGTTTTTT
J: TRBJ2-5; D: TRBD2; size: NA; V: TRBV27; CDR3: CASSLSGGLLQETQYF; DNA: TGTGCCAGCAGTTTATCGGGGGGACTACTCCAAGAGACCCAGTACTTC
J: TRBJ2-2; D: TRBD2; size: NA; V: TRBV5-1; CDR3: CASRQGLATGELFF; DNA: TGCGCCAGCAGACAAGGACTAGCGACAGGGGAGCTGTTTTTT
J: TRBJ2-4; D: NA; size: few; V: TRBV10-3; CDR3: CAISTGEDIQYF; DNA: TGTGCCATCAGTACAGGGGAGGACATTCAGTACTTC
J: TRBJ2-5; D: TRBD1; size: many; V: TRBV10-3; CDR3: CAISAGTEQETQYF; DNA: TGTGCCATCAGTGCGGGGACAGAACAAGAGACCCAGTACTTC
J: TRBJ2-7; D: NA; size: NA; V: TRBV20-1; CDR3: CSASQGPYEQYF; DNA: TGCAGTGCTAGCCAGGGTCCTTACGAGCAGTACTTC
J: TRBJ1-2; D: NA; size: NA; V: TRBV5-1; CDR3: CASSLDGKGAYGYTF; DNA: TGCGCCAGCAGCTTGGATGGTAAGGGCGCCTATGGCTACACCTTC
J: TRBJ2-1; D: TRBD1; size: NA; V: TRBV4-3; CDR3: CASSQDRDRVNEQFF; DNA: TGCGCCAGCAGCCAAGATAGGGACAGGGTAAATGAGCAGTTCTTC
J: TRBJ2-4; D: TRBD2; size: once; V: TRBV5-1; CDR3: CASSLDPGLGTERNIQYF; DNA: TGCGCCAGCAGCTTGGACCCGGGACTAGGGACCGAGCGAAACATTCAGTACTTC
J: TRBJ1-1; D: NA; size: NA; V: TRBV11-2; CDR3: CASSQDQAFF; DNA: TGTGCCAGCAGCCAGGACCAAGCTTTCTTT
J: TRBJ2-7; D: NA; size: NA; V: TRBV7-3; CDR3: CASSLTNGGYEQYF; DNA: TGTGCCAGCAGCTTAACTAACGGGGGCTACGAGCAGTACTTC
J: TRBJ2-3; D: TRBD2; size: NA; V: TRBV29-1; CDR3: CSIANSGKDTQYF; DNA: TGCAGTATAGCTAATAGCGGGAAGGATACGCAGTATTTT
J: TRBJ1-2; D: NA; size: few; V: TRBV20-1; CDR3: CSAKTGSYGYTF; DNA: TGCAGTGCCAAAACAGGGTCTTATGGCTACACCTTC